These 26 T cell receptor beta chains originate from one sample sequenced in a study of tissue T cells after allogeneic stem cell transplantation. Produced via immunoSEQ multiplex PCR; TCRdb's table is partial and in-frame only. Here the sample spans about 3,100 clones, roughly 53% being singletons. Documented time point: mouse harvest day 14 after allogeneic transplant. Tail vein injection delivered 10^7 T-cell-depleted bone marrow cells and 10^6 splenic CD5+ T cells. Material: gut tissue. Receptor source: a female BALB/c mouse given C57BL/6 T cells with graft-versus-host disease after an allogeneic hematopoietic cell transplant.

This clone was counted between two and nine times. Gene names follow the mouse nomenclature. The CDR3 end falls 1 residue outside the read, so it is completed with the germline J gene. The chain joins TRBV2 to TRBJ1-2; D gene unclear. Germline CDR1 reads LGHNA; CDR2 reads YSYQKL. This CDR3 comprises 13 residues. V lost 2 bases, J lost 0 bases, and 4 bases lay in between. The CDR3 DNA, read in part, is TGTGCCAGCAGCCAAACAACAAACTCCGACTACACC. Protein product: CASSQTTNSDYT. The whole CDR3 is CASSQTTNSDYTF.

Details on this clone: Mouse germline and gene names are used. The CDR3 spells CASGAGGGLRSAETLYF. The part of the CDR3 DNA that was read is TGTGCCAGCGGTGCTGGGGGGGGACTAAGGAGTGCAGAAACGCTGTAT. This chain links TRBV13-2 with TRBJ2-3, with TRBD2 matching over 9 bases. The observed sequence ends 1 residue before the CDR3 terminus, with the missing tail filled in from the germline J gene. V gave up 3 bases and J gave up 0 bases; unmatched junction bases: 8. Per the germline V gene, CDR1 is NNHNN and CDR2 is SYGAGS (reference sequence). The CDR3 sequence is 17 residues long.

This clone counts as medium-sized. All gene names here are mouse names. The sequenced fragment ends 1 residue before the CDR3 boundary, so the rest is inferred from the germline J gene. The rearrangement links TRBV5 to TRBJ2-7, with 12 positions matching TRBD1. CDR1 and CDR2 (germline): LGHNA, YNLKQL (reference sequence). V dropped 0 bases and J dropped 7; count of bases not matched to a gene: 4. The CDR3 spans 15 residues. CDR3 bases read: TGTGCCAGCAGCCAAGATCGGGACAGGGGGCTGGAACAGTAC. Translated, it gives CASSQDRDRGLEQY. The complete CDR3 sequence is CASSQDRDRGLEQYF.

Details on this clone: The gene names here belong to mouse. The sequence runs out 1 residue before the end of the CDR3; the remainder is reconstructed from the germline J gene. V gene TRBV26 combines with J gene TRBJ2-5, with 8 nucleotides matching TRBD1. The CDR3 extends over 15 amino acids. Germline lookup yields CDR1 KGHPV and CDR2 FQNQEV (reference sequence). V lost 4 bases to trimming and J lost 1 base; unmatched junction nucleotides: 4. Partial CDR3 DNA: TGTGCCAGCAGTCCCTACAGGGGGGACCAAGACACCCAGTAC. Translated: CASSPYRGDQDTQY. Given in full, the CDR3 is CASSPYRGDQDTQYF.

Details on this clone: Here the gene names and germline are mouse. From the germline J gene comes the end of the CDR3, since the read stops 1 residue before it. The chain combines TRBV26 with TRBJ2-3; 8 bases match TRBD2. With V trimmed by 4 bases and J by 1 base, 4 bases remained unmatched. Per the germline V gene, CDR1 is KGHPV and CDR2 is FQNQEV (reference sequence). The CDR3 consists of 15 residues. The part of the CDR3 DNA that was read is TGTGCCAGCAGTCCAATCTGGGGGGGTGCAGAAACGCTGTAT. Amino acids: CASSPIWGGAETLY. The entire CDR3 protein is CASSPIWGGAETLYF.

In this sample, this clone turned up a few times. Genes and germline are mouse. The sequenced fragment ends 1 residue before the CDR3 boundary, so the rest is inferred from the germline J gene. The chain has TRBV13-1 and TRBJ2-1; 8 nucleotides line up with TRBD2. There are 14 residues in the CDR3. Losses at the gene ends were 1 base for V and 3 bases for J; bases not matched to a gene: 0. Germline values: CDR1 NSHNY, CDR2 SYGAGN. Here the CDR3 reads CASSDTGGYAEQFF. CDR3 DNA, as far as it was read: TGTGCCAGCAGTGATACTGGGGGCTATGCTGAGCAGTTC.

This clone was found a few times. Each gene name is a mouse one. The read halts 1 residue ahead of the CDR3 end, with the missing end drawn from the germline J gene. V usage is TRBV19 and J usage is TRBJ1-2; 7 bases fit TRBD1. With 8 bases clipped from V and 0 bases from J, the junction kept 4 bases outside the gene matches. The germline V gene encodes CDR1 FNHDT and CDR2 SITEND (reference sequence). CDR3 length equals 13 residues. The CDR3 loop is CARTGRANSDYTF. The covered CDR3 bases are TGTGCCAGGACAGGGAGGGCAAACTCCGACTACACC. Full variable domain (outside the CDR3, taken from reference TRBV19 and TRBJ1-2): GGIITQTPKFLIGQEGQKLTLKCQQNFNHDTMYWYRQDSGKGLRLIYYSITENDLQKGDLSEGYDASREKKSSFSLTVTSAQKNEMAVFLCARTGRANSDYTFGSGTRLLVI.

This clone is classed as large. The gene names given are mouse names. Coverage ceases 1 residue before the CDR3 finishes, and the germline J gene fills in the end. J is TRBJ2-7 and V is TRBV4, with TRBD2 matching over 9 bases. CDR1 and CDR2 from the germline V gene are LGHDT and YNNKQL (reference sequence). The CDR3 has 13 amino acids. The junction had 3 bases not matched to a gene; V was cut back by 5 bases and J by 4 bases. The CDR3 protein is CASSLDWGYEQYF. The CDR3 bases that were read are TGTGCCAGCAGCCTCGACTGGGGGTATGAACAGTAC.

As to this clone: Gene labels here are mouse ones. The read comes to an end 1 residue before the CDR3 does, leaving the germline J gene to fill in the end. The chain has TRBV26 and TRBJ2-5; 7 bases align to TRBD1. Germline assignment: CDR1 KGHPV and CDR2 FQNQEV (reference sequence). The CDR3 has 14 amino acids. V shed 5 bases and J 0 bases; nucleotides not matched to a gene: 2. CDR3 loop: CASSMDRNQDTQYF. The CDR3 bases that were read are TGTGCCAGCAGTATGGACAGGAACCAAGACACCCAGTAC.

On this clone itself: The germline and genes are mouse ones. The read halts 1 residue ahead of the CDR3 end, with the missing end drawn from the germline J gene. The V gene is TRBV23, the J gene TRBJ1-3; the table's D gene call, TRBD1, was not cross checked with the DNA. Germline values: CDR1 KGHTA, CDR2 FQNQQP. There are 15 residues in the CDR3. CDR3 DNA, as far as it was read: TGCTCCAGCAGTCAAGGACAGGGGGCGGGAAATACGCTCTAT. This gives the protein CSSSQGQGAGNTLY. The CDR3 in its entirety is CSSSQGQGAGNTLYF.

In this sample, this clone turned up a few times. Gene names follow the mouse nomenclature. The read finishes 1 residue shy of the CDR3 end, and the germline J gene is used to complete it. The rearrangement links TRBV3 to TRBJ2-1, with D perhaps TRBD1 (6 bases). Germline-derived CDR1 and CDR2 are SNHLY and FYNGKV (reference sequence). This CDR3 is 14 amino acids long. Trimming removed 2 bases at V and 4 bases at J, with 9 bases between. CDR3 DNA (partial): TGTGCCAGCAGCTTACAGGGGCCTTATGCTGAGCAGTTC. As protein: CASSLQGPYAEQF. The full-length CDR3 reads as CASSLQGPYAEQFF.

As concerns this clone: Gene names and germline refer to mouse. The read gets to within 1 residue of the CDR3 end, and the germline J gene fills in the rest. The chain has TRBV16 and TRBJ2-3; 7 bases align to TRBD1. The germline gives CDR1 SGHSA, CDR2 FRNQAP. V gave up 1 base and J gave up 1 base; unmatched junction bases: 2. The CDR3 spans 15 residues. CDR3 DNA (partial): TGTGCAAGCAGCTTAGGCGGGACAGGTGCAGAAACGCTGTAT. Amino acid sequence: CASSLGGTGAETLY. The whole CDR3 protein is CASSLGGTGAETLYF.

As to this clone: Mouse germline and gene names are used. Read data end 1 residue before the CDR3 end; the end is taken from the germline J gene. The chain carries TRBV12-1 and TRBJ2-1, with 10 bases fitting TRBD2. The ends lost 2 bases at V and 6 bases at J; junction bases unmatched: 3. Germline V gene data show CDR1 as SGHSN and CDR2 as HYEKVE. This CDR3 is built from 14 residues. CDR3 region: CASSPDWGVAEQFF. The sequenced CDR3 bases are TGTGCCAGCTCTCCCGACTGGGGGGTTGCTGAGCAGTTC.

This clone was counted a single time. Genes here carry mouse names. The missing CDR3 end, 1 residue past where the read stops, is filled in from the germline J gene. The chain combines TRBV26 with TRBJ2-5; TRBD1 matches at 10 bases. With 3 bases clipped from V and 4 bases from J, the junction kept 1 base outside the gene matches. CDR3 size: 14 residues. The V gene's germline CDR1 is KGHPV and CDR2 FQNQEV (reference sequence). Incomplete CDR3 DNA: TGTGCCAGCAGTCTAGGGACAGGGGAAGACACCCAGTAC. It encodes CASSLGTGEDTQY. The whole CDR3 is CASSLGTGEDTQYF. Full variable domain (outside the CDR3, taken from reference TRBV26 and TRBJ2-5): NSKVIQTPRYLVKGQGQKAKMRCIPEKGHPVVFWYQQNKNNEFKFLINFQNQEVLQQIDMTEKRFSAECPSNSPCSLEIQSSEAGDSALYLCASSLGTGEDTQYFGPGTRLLVL.

This clone has just a few counts. Gene names are mouse gene names. The read falls 1 residue short of the CDR3 end, and the missing part is taken from the germline J gene. The chain is built from TRBV13-3 and TRBJ1-3, with D perhaps TRBD1 (5 bases). Germline CDR1 is NNHDY and CDR2 is SYVADS. This CDR3 region has 14 residues. V lost 0 bases and J 4 bases, leaving 8 bases between the germline ends. The CDR3 bases that were read are TGTGCCAGCAGTGATGAAGGGGTCGGAAATACGCTCTAT. It is translated as CASSDEGVGNTLY. The CDR3 reads in full as CASSDEGVGNTLYF.

This clone was picked up a small number of times. These gene names are mouse names. The read ends 1 residue before the CDR3 terminus; that terminus is restored from the germline J gene. The gene calls are TRBV31 and TRBJ2-7; TRBD1 is a possible D gene (5 bases). The V gene's germline CDR1 is GKSSPN and CDR2 SITVG. The CDR3 extends over 12 amino acids. The V end lost 0 bases, the J end lost 4 bases, and 7 bases lay between the germline ends. This CDR3 reads CAWSLGEYEQYF. The CDR3 DNA, read in part, is TGTGCCTGGAGTCTAGGGGAATATGAACAGTAC. Looking up the rest from reference TRBV31 and TRBJ2-7 gives the full variable domain: AQTIHQWPVAEIKAVGSPLSLGCTIKGKSSPNLYWYWQATGGTLQQLFYSITVGQVESVVQLNLSASRPKDDQFILSTEKLLLSHSGFYLCAWSLGEYEQYFGPGTRLTVL.

This clone came up a few times. Mouse germline and gene names are used. The read stops 1 residue short of the end of the CDR3; the missing end is completed from the germline J gene. The chain joins TRBV23 to TRBJ2-3; TRBD2 is taken as the D call from the table, unchecked against the DNA. The germline V gene has CDR1 KGHTA and CDR2 FQNQQP. The CDR3 extends over 16 amino acids. The CDR3 is CSSSQLLGGSAETLYF. CDR3 DNA (partial): TGCTCCAGCAGTCAATTACTGGGGGGGAGTGCAGAAACGCTGTAT. The whole variable domain, filled in from reference TRBV23 and TRBJ2-3, reads DAAVTQKPRYLIKMKGQEAEMKCIPEKGHTAVFWYQQKQSKELKFLIYFQNQQPLDQIDMVKERFSAVCPSSSLCSLGIRTCEAEDSALYLCSSSQLLGGSAETLYFGSGTRLTVL.

This clone is labeled medium-sized (0.01 to 0.1%). Here the gene names and germline are mouse. The CDR3 end is not reached by the read, which stops 1 residue before it; the germline J gene fills it in. The rearrangement joins TRBV31 to TRBJ2-7; possible D gene TRBD2, 6 bases. V was cut by 0 bases and J by 6 bases, with 9 bases left in between. The CDR3 consists of 12 residues. Germline V lookup: CDR1 GKSSPN, CDR2 SITVG. CDR3 DNA, as far as it was read: TGTGCCTGGAGTCTAGTGGGGGTTGAACAGTAC. It yields the protein CAWSLVGVEQY. The CDR3 as a whole reads CAWSLVGVEQYF. The full variable domain, its missing parts supplied by reference TRBV31 and TRBJ2-7, is AQTIHQWPVAEIKAVGSPLSLGCTIKGKSSPNLYWYWQATGGTLQQLFYSITVGQVESVVQLNLSASRPKDDQFILSTEKLLLSHSGFYLCAWSLVGVEQYFGPGTRLTVL.

This clone was found a few times. Gene names refer to mouse genes. Partial CDR3 DNA: TGTGCAAGCAGCAAGGACTGGGGCTCCTATGAACAGTAC. Translating gives CASSKDWGSYEQY. The whole CDR3 is CASSKDWGSYEQYF. The V and J genes are TRBV16 and TRBJ2-7; 9 bases fit TRBD2. The CDR3 end is not reached by the read, which stops 1 residue before it; the germline J gene fills it in. V was pared by 5 bases and J by 0 bases, with 2 bases of the junction left unmatched. Germline CDR1 SGHSA, CDR2 FRNQAP. CDR3 length: 14 amino acids. Using reference TRBV16 and TRBJ2-7 for the parts outside the CDR3, the full variable domain is NAGVIQTPRHKVTGKGQEATLWCEPISGHSAVFWYRQTIVQGLEFLTYFRNQAPIDDSGMPKERFSAQMPNQSHSTLKIQSTQPQDSAVYLCASSKDWGSYEQYFGPGTRLTVL.

Concerning this clone itself: Gene names and germline refer to mouse. Read data end 1 residue before the CDR3 end; the end is taken from the germline J gene. J is TRBJ2-4 and V is TRBV3, with 14 nucleotides matching TRBD2. There are 15 residues in the CDR3. The germline V gene has CDR1 SNHLY and CDR2 FYNGKV (reference sequence). J gave up 10 bases and V 0 bases, and 3 bases lay outside the gene matches. The part of the CDR3 DNA that was read is TGTGCCAGCAGCTTAGCGGGACTGGGGGGGCACGCCTTGTAC. Its protein product is CASSLAGLGGHALY. The whole CDR3 reads CASSLAGLGGHALYF.

This clone has just a few counts. Mouse germline and gene names are used. The CDR3 end is not reached by the read, which stops 1 residue before it; the germline J gene fills it in. The chain links TRBV15 to TRBJ2-2, with 8 bases fitting TRBD2. CDR3 length: 15 amino acids. V was clipped by 6 bases and J by 0 bases; unmatched bases: 3. Germline values: CDR1 SGHND, CDR2 FRSKSL. The CDR3 bases that were read are TGTGCCAGCAGCCTGGGGGGCGCAAACACCGGGCAGCTCTAC. Encoded protein: CASSLGGANTGQLY. The full CDR3 protein reads CASSLGGANTGQLYF.

This clone was detected only a few times. Genes and germline come from the mouse. The read is 1 residue too short to cover the CDR3 end, so that end is filled in from the germline J gene. The chain couples TRBV1 to TRBJ2-7, with TRBD2 identical over 12 bases. V was pared by 3 bases and J by 4 bases, with 1 base of the junction left unmatched. CDR3 length: 14 amino acids. Germline lookup yields CDR1 NSQYPW and CDR2 LRSPGD (reference sequence). The DNA read from the CDR3 is TGCACCTGCAGTGCCGGACTGGGGGGGTATGAACAGTAC. Its protein is CTCSAGLGGYEQY. The CDR3 in full is CTCSAGLGGYEQYF.

In this sample, this clone turned up a few times. Mouse names are used for the genes. The read stops 1 residue short of the end of the CDR3; the missing end is completed from the germline J gene. The chain uses TRBV26 and TRBJ2-1, with D tentatively TRBD2 (7 bases). The V gene lost 1 base and the J gene lost 4 bases, with 11 bases spanning the gap. Germline V gene sequence: CDR1 KGHPV, CDR2 FQNQEV (reference sequence). The CDR3 consists of 15 residues. The sequenced part of the CDR3 DNA is TGTGCCAGCAGTCTGTGGGGGGCAGGGTATGCTGAGCAGTTC. Its protein is CASSLWGAGYAEQF. Given in full, the CDR3 is CASSLWGAGYAEQFF.

Remarks on this clone: Germline and genes here are mouse. The read terminates 1 residue ahead of where the CDR3 ends, so the germline J gene completes it. This sequence joins TRBV4 and TRBJ2-4; 7 bases map to TRBD1. The V segment lost 4 bases and the J segment 3 bases; nucleotides outside the gene matches: 4. This CDR3 is built from 14 residues. Germline V CDR1 and CDR2: LGHDT, YNNKQL (reference sequence). The CDR3 sequence is CASSFRGRQNTLYF. The sequenced CDR3 bases are TGTGCCAGCAGCTTCAGGGGGAGGCAAAACACCTTGTAC.

The sample holds a few counts of this clone. The gene names given are mouse names. The read halts 1 residue ahead of the CDR3 end, with the missing end drawn from the germline J gene. The gene calls are TRBV16 and TRBJ2-4; maybe TRBD1 (5 bases). V shed 10 bases and J shed 3 bases, with 11 bases lying between them. Germline CDR1 is SGHSA and CDR2 is FRNQAP. This CDR3 region has 12 residues. The CDR3 sequence: CATSDTQNTLYF. CDR3 DNA (partial): TGTGCAACCTCGGACACACAAAACACCTTGTAC.

Only a few counts were recorded for this clone. Genes and germline come from the mouse. Read data end 1 residue before the CDR3 end; the end is taken from the germline J gene. V and J are TRBV12-2 and TRBJ2-5, with D possibly being TRBD1 or TRBD2 (5 bases each). The CDR3 runs 14 residues. V was trimmed by 3 bases and J by 2 bases, leaving 11 bases between them. CDR1 is SGHLS and CDR2 is HYDKME in the germline V gene. This CDR3 reads CASSFRDVQDTQYF. The CDR3 bases that were read are TGTGCCAGCTCTTTCCGGGACGTCCAAGACACCCAGTAC. Looking up the rest from reference TRBV12-2 and TRBJ2-5 gives the full variable domain: NSGVVQSPRYIIKGKGERSILKCIPISGHLSVAWYQQTQGQELKFFIQHYDKMERDKGNLPSRFSVQQFDDYHSEMNMSALELEDSAVYFCASSFRDVQDTQYFGPGTRLLVL.